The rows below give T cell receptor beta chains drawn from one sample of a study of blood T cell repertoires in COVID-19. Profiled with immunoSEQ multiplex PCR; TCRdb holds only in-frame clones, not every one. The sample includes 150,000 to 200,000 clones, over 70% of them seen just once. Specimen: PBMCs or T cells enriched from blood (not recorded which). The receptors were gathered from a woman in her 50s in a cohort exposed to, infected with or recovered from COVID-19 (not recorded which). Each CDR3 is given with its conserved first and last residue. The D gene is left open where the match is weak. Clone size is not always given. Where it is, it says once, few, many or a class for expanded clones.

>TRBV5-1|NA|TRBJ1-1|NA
TGCGCCAGCAGCTTGCTCGGGACACGGGCCACTGAAGCTTTCTTT
CASSLLGTRATEAFF
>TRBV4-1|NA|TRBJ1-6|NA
TGCGCCAGCAGCCAAGAGGGCCAATCACCCCTCCACTTT
CASSQEGQSPLHF
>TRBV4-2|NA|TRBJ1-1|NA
TGTGCCAGCAGCCAATACGGGGGGAGCATGAACACTGAAGCTTTCTTT
CASSQYGGSMNTEAFF
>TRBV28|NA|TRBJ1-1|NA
TGTGCCAGCAGTTTGGGGGGGGGCTCCATGAACACTGAAGCTTTCTTT
CASSLGGGSMNTEAFF
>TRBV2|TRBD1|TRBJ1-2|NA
TGTGCCAGCAGTGAAGCGGGACAGGGACCTTATGGCTACACCTTC
CASSEAGQGPYGYTF
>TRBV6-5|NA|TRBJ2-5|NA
TGTGCCAGCAGTTACTCGGGAGTGGAGACCCAGTACTTC
CASSYSGVETQYF
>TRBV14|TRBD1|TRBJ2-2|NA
TGTGCCAGCAGCCAATGGACAGGGCGGACCGGGGAGCTGTTTTTT
CASSQWTGRTGELFF
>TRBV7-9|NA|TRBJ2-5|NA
TGTGCCAGCAGCTTACTTAGTGAGACCCAGTACTTC
CASSLLSETQYF
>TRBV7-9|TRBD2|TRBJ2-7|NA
TGTGCCAGCAGCTTAGAACGCGGCGGGAGTCGGTACGAGCAGTACTTC
CASSLERGGSRYEQYF
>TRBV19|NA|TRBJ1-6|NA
TGTGCCACCGCTGATAGCTCCTATAATTCACCCCTCCACTTT
CATADSSYNSPLHF
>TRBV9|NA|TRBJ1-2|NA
TGTGCCAGCAGCGTAGTGGCGGGGTATGGCTACACCTTC
CASSVVAGYGYTF
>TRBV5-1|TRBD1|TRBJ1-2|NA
TGCGCCAGCAGCAATACCTACGGGACAGGAGATTGCACCTTC
CASSNTYGTGDCTF
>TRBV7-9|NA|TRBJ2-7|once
TGTGCCAGCAGCTTTGGTGGGAGTAACGAGCAGTACTTC
CASSFGGSNEQYF
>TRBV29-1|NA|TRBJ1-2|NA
TGCAGCGTTGATCAAGGGTCTAGGGGGTATGGCTACACCTTC
CSVDQGSRGYGYTF
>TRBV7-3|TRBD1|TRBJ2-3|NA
TGTGCCAGCCGCTACGGGACAGACACAGATACGCAGTATTTT
CASRYGTDTDTQYF
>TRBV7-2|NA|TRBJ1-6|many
TGTGCCTGCACGACACTGGCTAATTCACCCCTCCACTTT
CACTTLANSPLHF
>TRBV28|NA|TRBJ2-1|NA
TGTGCCAGCAGTACAAATAGCGTTGATGAGCAGTTCTTC
CASSTNSVDEQFF
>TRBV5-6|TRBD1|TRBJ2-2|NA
TGTGCCAGCAGCCGGGACAGGGTAATGGGCACCGGGGAGCTGTTTTTT
CASSRDRVMGTGELFF
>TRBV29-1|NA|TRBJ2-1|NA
TGCAGCGGAGGTCTAGCGAGGAATGAGCAGTTCTTC
CSGGLARNEQFF
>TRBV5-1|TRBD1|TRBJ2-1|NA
TGCGCCAGCAGCTTGGCCGGGGGACAGGGCCATGAGCAGTTCTTC
CASSLAGGQGHEQFF
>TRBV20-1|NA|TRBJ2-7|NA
TGCAGTGCTAGGGGAGTATACGAGCAGTACTTC
CSARGVYEQYF